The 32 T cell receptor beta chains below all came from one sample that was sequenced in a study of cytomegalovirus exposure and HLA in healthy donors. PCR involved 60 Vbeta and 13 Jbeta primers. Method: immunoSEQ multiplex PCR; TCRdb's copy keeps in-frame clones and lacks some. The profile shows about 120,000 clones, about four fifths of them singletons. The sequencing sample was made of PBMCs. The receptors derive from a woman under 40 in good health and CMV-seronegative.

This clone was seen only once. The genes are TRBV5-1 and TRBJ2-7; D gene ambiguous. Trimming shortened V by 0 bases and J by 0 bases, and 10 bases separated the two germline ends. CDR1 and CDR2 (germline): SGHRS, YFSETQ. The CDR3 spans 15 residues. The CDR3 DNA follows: TGCGCCAGCAGCTTGGATGGCAGAACCTCCTACGAGCAGTACTTC. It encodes CASSLDGRTSYEQYF.

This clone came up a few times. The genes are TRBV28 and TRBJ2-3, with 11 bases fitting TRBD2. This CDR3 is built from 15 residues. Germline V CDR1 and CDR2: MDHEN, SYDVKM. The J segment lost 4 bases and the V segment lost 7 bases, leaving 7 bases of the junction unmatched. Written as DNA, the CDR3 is TGTGCCAGCAACCCGGGACTAGCGGACGCAGATACGCAGTATTTT. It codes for CASNPGLADADTQYF.

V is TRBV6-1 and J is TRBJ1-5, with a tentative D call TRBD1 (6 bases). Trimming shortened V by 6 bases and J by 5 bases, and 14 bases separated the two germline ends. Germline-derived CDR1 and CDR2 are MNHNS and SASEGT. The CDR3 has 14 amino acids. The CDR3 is CASRVSGADQPQHF. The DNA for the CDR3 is TGTGCCAGCAGGGTTTCAGGGGCTGATCAGCCCCAGCATTTT.

The CDR3 bases are TGCGCCAGCAGTGAGTGGAGCCCCAATGAAAAACTGTTTTTT. This encodes CASSEWSPNEKLFF. The chain uses TRBV10-1 and TRBJ1-4; no definite D call. The CDR3 spans 14 residues. Germline CDR1 and CDR2: WNHNN and SYGVQD (reference sequence). The V and J ends lost 1 base and 5 bases respectively, with 8 bases between them.

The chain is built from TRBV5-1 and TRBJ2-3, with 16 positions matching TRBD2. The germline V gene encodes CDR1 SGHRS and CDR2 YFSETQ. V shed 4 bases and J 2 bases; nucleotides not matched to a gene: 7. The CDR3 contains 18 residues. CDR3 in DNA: TGCGCCAGCAGCAGGGGACTAGCGGGAGGGCCCATCACAGATACGCAGTATTTT. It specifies CASSRGLAGGPITDTQYF.

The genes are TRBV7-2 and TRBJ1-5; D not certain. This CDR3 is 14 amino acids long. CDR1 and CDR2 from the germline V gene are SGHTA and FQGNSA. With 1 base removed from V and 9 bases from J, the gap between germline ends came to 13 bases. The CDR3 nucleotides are TGTGCCAGCAGCTTAGTCGTGGGCGTGGGGCCCCAGCATTTT. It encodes CASSLVVGVGPQHF.

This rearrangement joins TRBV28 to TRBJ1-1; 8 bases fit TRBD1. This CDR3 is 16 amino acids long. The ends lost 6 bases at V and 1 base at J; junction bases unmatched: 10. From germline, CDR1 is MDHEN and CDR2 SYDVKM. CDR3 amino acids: CASSPLNRGENTEAFF. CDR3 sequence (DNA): TGTGCCAGCAGCCCCCTAAACAGGGGGGAGAACACTGAAGCTTTCTTT. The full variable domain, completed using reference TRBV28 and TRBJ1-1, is DVKVTQSSRYLVKRTGEKVFLECVQDMDHENMFWYRQDPGLGLRLIYFSYDVKMKEKGDIPEGYSVSREKKERFSLILESASTNQTSMYLCASSPLNRGENTEAFFGQGTRLTVV.

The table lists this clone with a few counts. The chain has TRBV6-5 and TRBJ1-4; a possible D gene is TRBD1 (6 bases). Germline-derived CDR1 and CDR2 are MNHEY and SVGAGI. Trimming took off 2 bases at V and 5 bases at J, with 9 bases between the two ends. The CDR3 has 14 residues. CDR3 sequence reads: CASSYVGANEKLFF. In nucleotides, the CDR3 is TGTGCCAGCAGTTACGTGGGGGCGAATGAAAAACTGTTTTTT.

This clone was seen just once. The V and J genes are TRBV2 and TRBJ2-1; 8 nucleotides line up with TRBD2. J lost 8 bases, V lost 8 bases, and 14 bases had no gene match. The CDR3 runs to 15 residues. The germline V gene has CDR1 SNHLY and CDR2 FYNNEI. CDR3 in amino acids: CASQPKRESYDEQFF. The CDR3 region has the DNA TGTGCCAGCCAACCGAAGCGGGAGAGTTACGATGAGCAGTTCTTC.

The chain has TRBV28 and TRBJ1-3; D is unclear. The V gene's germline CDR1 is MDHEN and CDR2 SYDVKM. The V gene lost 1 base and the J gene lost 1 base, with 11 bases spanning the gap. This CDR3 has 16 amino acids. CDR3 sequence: CASSLSGYGSGNTIYF. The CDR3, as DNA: TGTGCCAGCAGTTTATCGGGGTACGGGTCTGGAAACACCATATATTTT.

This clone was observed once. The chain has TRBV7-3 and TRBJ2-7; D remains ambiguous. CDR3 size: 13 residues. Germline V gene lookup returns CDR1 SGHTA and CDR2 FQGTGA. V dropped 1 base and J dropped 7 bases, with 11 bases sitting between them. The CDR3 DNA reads TGTGCCAGCAGCTTAAACCGCGACGGGGAGCAGTACTTC. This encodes CASSLNRDGEQYF.

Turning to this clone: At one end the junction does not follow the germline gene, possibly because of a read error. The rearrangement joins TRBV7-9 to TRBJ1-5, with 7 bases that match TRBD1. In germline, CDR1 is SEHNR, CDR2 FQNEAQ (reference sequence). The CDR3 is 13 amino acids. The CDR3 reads CSSSITGDQPQHF. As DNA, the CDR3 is TGTTCCAGCAGCATAACAGGGGATCAGCCCCAGCATTTT.

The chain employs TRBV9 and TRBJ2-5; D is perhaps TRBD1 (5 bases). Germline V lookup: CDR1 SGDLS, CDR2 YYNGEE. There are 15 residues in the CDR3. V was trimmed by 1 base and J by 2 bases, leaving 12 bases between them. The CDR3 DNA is TGTGCCAGCAGCGTACAGGGTAACCCGCAAGAGACCCAGTACTTC. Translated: CASSVQGNPQETQYF.

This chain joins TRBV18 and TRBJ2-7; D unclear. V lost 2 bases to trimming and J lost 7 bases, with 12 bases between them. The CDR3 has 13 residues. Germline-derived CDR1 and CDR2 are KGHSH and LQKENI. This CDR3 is CASSPTTAREQYF. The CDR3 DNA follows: TGTGCCAGCTCACCAACCACTGCGAGGGAGCAGTACTTC.

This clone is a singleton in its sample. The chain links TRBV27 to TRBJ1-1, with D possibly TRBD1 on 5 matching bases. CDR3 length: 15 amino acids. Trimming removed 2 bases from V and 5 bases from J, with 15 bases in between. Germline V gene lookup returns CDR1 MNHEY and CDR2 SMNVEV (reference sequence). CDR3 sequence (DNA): TGTGCCAGCAGTTTAGTAGGGGCCTTGGGGACTGAAGCTTTCTTT. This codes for CASSLVGALGTEAFF.

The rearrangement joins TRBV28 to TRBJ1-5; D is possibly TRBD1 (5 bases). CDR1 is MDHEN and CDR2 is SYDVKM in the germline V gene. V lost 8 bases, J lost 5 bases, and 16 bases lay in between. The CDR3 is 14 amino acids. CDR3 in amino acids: CASCSQGFYQPQHF. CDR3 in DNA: TGTGCCAGCTGTAGCCAGGGTTTCTATCAGCCCCAGCATTTT. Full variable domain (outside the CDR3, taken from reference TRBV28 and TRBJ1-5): DVKVTQSSRYLVKRTGEKVFLECVQDMDHENMFWYRQDPGLGLRLIYFSYDVKMKEKGDIPEGYSVSREKKERFSLILESASTNQTSMYLCASCSQGFYQPQHFGDGTRLSIL.

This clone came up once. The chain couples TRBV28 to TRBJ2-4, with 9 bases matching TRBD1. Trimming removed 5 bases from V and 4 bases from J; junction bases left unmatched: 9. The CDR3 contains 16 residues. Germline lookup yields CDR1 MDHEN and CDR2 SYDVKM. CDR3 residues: CASSPPSGTGKNIQYF. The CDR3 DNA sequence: TGTGCCAGCAGTCCCCCTTCCGGGACAGGGAAAAACATTCAGTACTTC.

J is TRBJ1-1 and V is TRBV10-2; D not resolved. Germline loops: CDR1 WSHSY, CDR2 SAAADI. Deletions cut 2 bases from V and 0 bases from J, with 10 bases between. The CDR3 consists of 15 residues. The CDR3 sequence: CASSETVSMNTEAFF. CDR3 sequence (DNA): TGCGCCAGCAGTGAGACGGTCTCCATGAACACTGAAGCTTTCTTT.

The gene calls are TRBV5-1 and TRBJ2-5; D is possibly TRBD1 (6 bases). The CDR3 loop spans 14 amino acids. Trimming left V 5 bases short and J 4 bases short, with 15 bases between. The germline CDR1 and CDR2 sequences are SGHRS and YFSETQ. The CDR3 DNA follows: TGCGCCAGCAGTAAATCAGGGGTCGGAGAGACCCAGTACTTC. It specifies CASSKSGVGETQYF.

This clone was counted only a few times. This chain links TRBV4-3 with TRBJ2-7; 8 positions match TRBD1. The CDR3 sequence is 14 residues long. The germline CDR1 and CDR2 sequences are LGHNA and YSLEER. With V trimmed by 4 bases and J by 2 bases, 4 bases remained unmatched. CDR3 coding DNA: TGCGCCAGCAGCCGGACAGGGTCCACCTACGAGCAGTACTTC. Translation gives CASSRTGSTYEQYF.

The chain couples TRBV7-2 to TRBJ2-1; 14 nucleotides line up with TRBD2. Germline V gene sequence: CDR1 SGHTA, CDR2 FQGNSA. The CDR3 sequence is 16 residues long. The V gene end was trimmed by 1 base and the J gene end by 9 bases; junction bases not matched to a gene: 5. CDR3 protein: CASSLEGLAGAGEQFF. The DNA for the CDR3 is TGTGCCAGCAGCTTAGAGGGACTAGCGGGAGCTGGTGAGCAGTTCTTC.

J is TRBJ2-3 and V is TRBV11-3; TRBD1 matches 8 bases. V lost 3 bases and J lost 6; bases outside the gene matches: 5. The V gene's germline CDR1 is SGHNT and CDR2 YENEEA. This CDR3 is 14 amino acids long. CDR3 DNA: TGTGCCAGCAGCTTTTCAGGGGGCTCGGATACGCAGTATTTT. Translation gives CASSFSGGSDTQYF.

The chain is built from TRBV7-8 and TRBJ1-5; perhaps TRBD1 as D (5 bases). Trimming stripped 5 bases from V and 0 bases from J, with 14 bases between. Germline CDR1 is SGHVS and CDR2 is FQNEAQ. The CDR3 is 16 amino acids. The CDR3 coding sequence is TGTGCCAGCAGCCGTTCAACCAGGGTTAGCAATCAGCCCCAGCATTTT. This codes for CASSRSTRVSNQPQHF.

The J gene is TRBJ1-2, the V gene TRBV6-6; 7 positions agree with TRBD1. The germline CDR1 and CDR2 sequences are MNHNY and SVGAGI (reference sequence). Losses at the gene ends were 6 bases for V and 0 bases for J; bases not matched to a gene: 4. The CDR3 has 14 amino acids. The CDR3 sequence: CASSRGTPNYGYTF. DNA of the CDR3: TGTGCCAGCAGCAGGGGGACCCCTAACTATGGCTACACCTTC.

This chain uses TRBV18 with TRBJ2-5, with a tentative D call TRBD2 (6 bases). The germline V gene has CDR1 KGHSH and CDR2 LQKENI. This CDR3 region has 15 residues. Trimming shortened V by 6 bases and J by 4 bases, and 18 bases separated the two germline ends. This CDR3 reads CASSRGTLEGETQYF. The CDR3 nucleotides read TGTGCCAGCTCCCGGGGGACCTTGGAAGGAGAGACCCAGTACTTC.

CDR3 sequence reads: CAWGGAGNTIYF. The DNA for the CDR3 is TGTGCCTGGGGCGGGGCTGGAAACACCATATATTTT. The genes are TRBV30 and TRBJ1-3, with no clear D. CDR3 length: 12 residues. The V end lost 5 bases, the J end lost 2 bases, and 7 bases lay between the germline ends. CDR1 GTSNPN and CDR2 SVGIG come from the germline V gene (reference sequence).

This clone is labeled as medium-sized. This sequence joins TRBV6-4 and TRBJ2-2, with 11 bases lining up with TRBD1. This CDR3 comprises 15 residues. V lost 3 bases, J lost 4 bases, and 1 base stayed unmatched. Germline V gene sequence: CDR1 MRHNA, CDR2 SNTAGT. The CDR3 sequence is CASSEGTGGTGELFF. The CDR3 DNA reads TGTGCCAGCAGTGAGGGGACAGGGGGCACCGGGGAGCTGTTTTTT.

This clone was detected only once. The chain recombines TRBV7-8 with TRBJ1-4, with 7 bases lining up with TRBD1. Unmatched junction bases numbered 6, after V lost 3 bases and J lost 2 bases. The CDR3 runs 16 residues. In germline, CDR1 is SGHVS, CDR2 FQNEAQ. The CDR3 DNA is TGTGCCAGCAGCTTTGACGGGACAGCGACTAATGAAAAACTGTTTTTT. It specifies CASSFDGTATNEKLFF.

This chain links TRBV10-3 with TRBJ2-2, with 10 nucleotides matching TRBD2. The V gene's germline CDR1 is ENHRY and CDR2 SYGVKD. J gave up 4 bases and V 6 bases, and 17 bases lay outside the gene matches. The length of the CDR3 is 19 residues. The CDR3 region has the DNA TGTGCCATCAGACCAACGGTAGGTGGGACTAGCGCCAGCACCGGGGAGCTGTTTTTT. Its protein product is CAIRPTVGGTSASTGELFF.

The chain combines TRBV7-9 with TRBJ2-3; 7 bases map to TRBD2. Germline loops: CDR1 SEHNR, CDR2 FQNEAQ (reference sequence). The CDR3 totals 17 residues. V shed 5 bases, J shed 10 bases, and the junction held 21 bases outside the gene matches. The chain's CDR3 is CASSPGGREGAPRAQYF. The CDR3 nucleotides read TGTGCCAGCAGCCCGGGAGGAAGGGAAGGGGCCCCTAGGGCGCAGTATTTT. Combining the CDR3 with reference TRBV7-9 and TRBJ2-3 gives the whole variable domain DTGVSQNPRHKITKRGQNVTFRCDPISEHNRLYWYRQTLGQGPEFLTYFQNEAQLEKSRLLSDRFSAERPKGSFSTLEIQRTEQGDSAMYLCASSPGGREGAPRAQYFGPGTRLTVL.

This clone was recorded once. The CDR3 nucleotides are TGTGCCAGCAGCTCGACAGGGACCACAGATACGCAGTATTTT. This encodes CASSSTGTTDTQYF. This chain joins TRBV7-9 and TRBJ2-3, with 7 nucleotides matching TRBD1. With 4 bases clipped from V and 2 bases from J, the junction kept 3 bases outside the gene matches. Germline V gene data show CDR1 as SEHNR and CDR2 as FQNEAQ (reference sequence). The CDR3 contains 14 residues.

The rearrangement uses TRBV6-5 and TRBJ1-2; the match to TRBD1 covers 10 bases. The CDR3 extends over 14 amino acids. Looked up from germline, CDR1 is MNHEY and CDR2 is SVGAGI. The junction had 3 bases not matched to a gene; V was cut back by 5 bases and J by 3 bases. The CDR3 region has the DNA TGTGCCAGCAGTCTCGGACAGGGGGACTATGGCTACACCTTC. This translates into CASSLGQGDYGYTF.